The clone carrying this T cell receptor beta chain has ten or more counts. The method for making cDNA was 5'RACE, and it used 10-nucleotide random UMIs. TCRdb redid the calling of the 5' RACE reads with MiXCR, one entry per CDR3 protein. The table shows over 35,000 distinct CDR3 sequences, with over 2% occurring only once. This sample stems from a study of neurological immune-mediated disorders. Sequenced input: PBMCs. The TCR sequence derives from a man aged 45-60 years with multiple sclerosis.

The CDR3 spells CASSLGDMSITF. As DNA, the CDR3 is TGTGCCAGCAGCTTAGGGGATATGTCTATTACCTTC. The J gene is TRBJ1-2, the V gene TRBV7-9; D is uncertain. V was trimmed by 1 base and J by 14 bases, leaving 14 bases between them. This CDR3 is built from 12 residues. Germline V gives CDR1 SEHNR, CDR2 FQNEAQ (reference sequence).